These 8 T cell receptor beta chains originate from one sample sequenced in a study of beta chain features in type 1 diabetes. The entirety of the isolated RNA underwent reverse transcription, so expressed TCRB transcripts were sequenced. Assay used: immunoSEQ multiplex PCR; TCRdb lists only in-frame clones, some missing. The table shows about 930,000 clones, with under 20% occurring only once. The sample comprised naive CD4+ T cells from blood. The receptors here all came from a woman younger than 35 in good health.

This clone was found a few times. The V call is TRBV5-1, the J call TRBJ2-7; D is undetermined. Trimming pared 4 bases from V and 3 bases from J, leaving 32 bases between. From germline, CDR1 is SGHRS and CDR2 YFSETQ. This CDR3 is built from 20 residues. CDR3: CASSPSLTASGSPRHYEQYF. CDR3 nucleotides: TGCGCCAGCAGCCCCTCCCTCACAGCTTCAGGTTCCCCCAGACACTACGAGCAGTACTTC.

The CDR3, as DNA: TGTGCCACCAGCAGGGGGACAGGGACCACTAACTATGGCTACACCTTC. As protein: CATSRGTGTTNYGYTF. The genes are TRBV15 and TRBJ1-2; 9 nucleotides align to TRBD1. The CDR3 totals 16 residues. Trimming removed 3 bases from V and 0 bases from J; junction bases left unmatched: 5. Looked up from germline, CDR1 is LNHNV and CDR2 is YYDKDF (reference sequence).

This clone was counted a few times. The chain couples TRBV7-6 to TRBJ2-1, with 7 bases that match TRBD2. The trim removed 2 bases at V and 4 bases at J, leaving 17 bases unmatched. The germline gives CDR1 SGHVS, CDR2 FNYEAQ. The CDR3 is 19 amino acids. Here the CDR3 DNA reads TGTGCCAGCAGCTTACAACAGACGGGAGGTAGCGGAATGTACAATGAGCAGTTCTTC. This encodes CASSLQQTGGSGMYNEQFF. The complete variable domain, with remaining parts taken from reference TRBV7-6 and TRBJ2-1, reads GAGVSQSPRYKVTKRGQDVALRCDPISGHVSLYWYRQALGQGPEFLTYFNYEAQQDKSGLPNDRFSAERPEGSISTLTIQRTEQRDSAMYRCASSLQQTGGSGMYNEQFFGPGTRLTVL.

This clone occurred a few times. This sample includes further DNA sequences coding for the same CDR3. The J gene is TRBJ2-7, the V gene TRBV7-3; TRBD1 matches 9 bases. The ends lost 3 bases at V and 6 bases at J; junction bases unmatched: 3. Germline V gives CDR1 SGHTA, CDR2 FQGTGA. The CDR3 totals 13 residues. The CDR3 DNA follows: TGTGCCAGCAGCTTGGACAGGGGCTTCGAGCAGTACTTC. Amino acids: CASSLDRGFEQYF.

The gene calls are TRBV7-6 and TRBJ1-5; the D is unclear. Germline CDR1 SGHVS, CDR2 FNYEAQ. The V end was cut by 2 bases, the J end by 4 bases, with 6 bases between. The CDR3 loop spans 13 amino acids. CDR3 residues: CASSLRENQPQHF. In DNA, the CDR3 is TGTGCCAGCAGCTTAAGGGAGAATCAGCCCCAGCATTTT. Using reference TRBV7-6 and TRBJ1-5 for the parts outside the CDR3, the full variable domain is GAGVSQSPRYKVTKRGQDVALRCDPISGHVSLYWYRQALGQGPEFLTYFNYEAQQDKSGLPNDRFSAERPEGSISTLTIQRTEQRDSAMYRCASSLRENQPQHFGDGTRLSIL.

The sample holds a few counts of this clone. The chain's CDR3 is CASSVAWGRETQYF. CDR3 DNA: TGTGCCAGCAGCGTAGCCTGGGGGAGGGAGACCCAGTACTTC. This chain connects TRBV9 to TRBJ2-5, with D maybe TRBD2 (6 bases). Germline CDR1 and CDR2: SGDLS and YYNGEE. The CDR3 has 14 residues. Trimming removed 0 bases from V and 5 bases from J, with 11 bases in between.

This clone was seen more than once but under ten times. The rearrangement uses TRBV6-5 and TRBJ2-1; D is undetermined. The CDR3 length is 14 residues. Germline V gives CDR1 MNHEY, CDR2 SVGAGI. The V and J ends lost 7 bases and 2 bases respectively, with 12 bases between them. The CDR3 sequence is CASTRSLAYNEQFF. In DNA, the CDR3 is TGTGCCAGCACTAGGAGCCTAGCCTACAATGAGCAGTTCTTC.

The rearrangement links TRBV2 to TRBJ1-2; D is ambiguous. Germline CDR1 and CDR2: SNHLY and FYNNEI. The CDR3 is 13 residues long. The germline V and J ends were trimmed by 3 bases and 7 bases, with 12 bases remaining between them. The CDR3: CASSEDALIGYTF. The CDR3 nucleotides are TGTGCCAGCAGTGAGGATGCCTTGATTGGCTACACCTTC. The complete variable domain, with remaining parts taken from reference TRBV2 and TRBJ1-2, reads EPEVTQTPSHQVTQMGQEVILRCVPISNHLYFYWYRQILGQKVEFLVSFYNNEISEKSEIFDDQFSVERPDGSNFTLKIRSTKLEDSAMYFCASSEDALIGYTFGSGTRLTVV.